This T cell receptor (beta chain) was captured in a study of OX40 agonist ivuxolimab in advanced cancers. General study findings and limits: There were, on average, more expanded clones in CD8+ T cells than in CD4+.

In regard to this clone: Its antigen remains unidentified.

Sequencing used immunoSEQ multiplex PCR; TCRdb keeps in-frame clones, though not all of them. The profile shows 35,000 to 40,000 clones, 88% of them singletons. The CDR3 is 17 residues long. V lost 0 bases and J lost 7; bases outside the gene matches: 10. Germline V gene data show CDR1 as LGHNA and CDR2 as YSLEER. The rearrangement uses TRBV4-3 and TRBJ2-1, with 9 positions matching TRBD2. This TCR was recovered from an adult with an advanced solid tumor such as melanoma, head and neck, liver or kidney cancer. The source material was CD4+ or CD8+ T cells sorted from blood, sampled in a trial of the OX40 agonist ivuxolimab. The CDR3 is CASSQDPRVAGVNEQFF. In nucleotides, the CDR3 is TGCGCCAGCAGCCAAGACCCTAGGGTAGCGGGAGTGAATGAGCAGTTCTTC.